A single sample is the source of the 20 T cell receptor beta chains below, sequenced in a study of blood T cell repertoires in COVID-19 (dated by TCRdb to between 2020 and 2021). Library construction relied on the immunoSEQ multiplex PCR assay. TCRdb limited this immuneACCESS table to in-frame rearrangements with V and J called. A share of clones is missing; checked studies link under half to unresolved V genes, and the rest is unexplained. This sample comprises a few hundred thousand clones, roughly 90% of them detected only once. Less than 20% of the sample lies in the top ten. The source material was PBMCs or T cells enriched from blood (not recorded which). The receptors were gathered from a woman aged 25 to 39 who had recovered from COVID-19.

This rearrangement joins TRBV7-9 to TRBJ1-2; no definite D call. V dropped 5 bases and J dropped 2 bases, with 9 bases sitting between them. The CDR3 runs to 13 residues. Per germline, CDR1 SEHNR and CDR2 FQNEAQ (reference sequence). This chain's CDR3 is CASSVDTNYGYTF. As DNA, the CDR3 is TGTGCCAGCAGCGTCGACACGAACTATGGCTACACCTTC.

As for this clone: The same CDR3 can be traced to other DNA sequences in this sample. This chain connects TRBV4-3 to TRBJ1-5; tentatively, D is TRBD1 (5 bases). Trimming left V 0 bases short and J 6 bases short, with 6 bases between. This CDR3 has 13 residues. From germline, CDR1 is LGHNA and CDR2 YSLEER. The CDR3 sequence: CASSQDRGQPQHF. CDR3 sequence (DNA): TGCGCCAGCAGCCAAGATAGGGGTCAGCCCCAGCATTTT.

The genes are TRBV10-3 and TRBJ1-5; D unresolved. V lost 4 bases to trimming and J lost 4 bases, with 8 bases between them. The germline V gene encodes CDR1 ENHRY and CDR2 SYGVKD. The CDR3 runs to 13 residues. DNA of the CDR3: TGTGCCATCAGTGGGGCGGGGAATCAGCCCCAGCATTTT. Protein: CAISGAGNQPQHF.

The V and J genes are TRBV18 and TRBJ1-2, with 8 bases fitting TRBD1. Losses at the gene ends were 6 bases for V and 8 bases for J; bases not matched to a gene: 8. Germline V gives CDR1 KGHSH, CDR2 LQKENI. The CDR3 consists of 13 residues. The CDR3 DNA reads TGTGCCAGCTCGGGAGGACAGGGCGACGGCTACACCTTC. The encoded protein is CASSGGQGDGYTF. The full variable domain, rest sourced from reference TRBV18 and TRBJ1-2, is NAGVMQNPRHLVRRRGQEARLRCSPMKGHSHVYWYRQLPEEGLKFMVYLQKENIIDESGMPKERFSAEFPKEGPSILRIQQVVRGDSAAYFCASSGGQGDGYTFGSGTRLTVV.

The V call is TRBV9, the J call TRBJ2-3, with TRBD2 matching 11 bases. The CDR3 spans 15 residues. Per the germline V gene, CDR1 is SGDLS and CDR2 is YYNGEE. The ends lost 4 bases at V and 6 bases at J; junction bases unmatched: 7. CDR3 sequence (DNA): TGTGCCAGCAGCCGTAGCGGGGGGGCATTGGATACGCAGTATTTT. It is translated as CASSRSGGALDTQYF.

V and J are TRBV30 and TRBJ2-3, with 7 bases lining up with TRBD2. CDR1 and CDR2 from the germline V gene are GTSNPN and SVGIG (reference sequence). The V segment lost 2 bases and the J segment 1 base; nucleotides outside the gene matches: 3. The CDR3 is made up of 14 amino acids. As DNA, the CDR3 is TGTGCCTGGAGTCTCCGGGGGGGCACAGATACGCAGTATTTT. Translating it yields CAWSLRGGTDTQYF.

The chain uses TRBV9 and TRBJ2-3, with D possibly TRBD2 on 6 matching bases. There are 13 residues in the CDR3. Germline-derived CDR1 and CDR2 are SGDLS and YYNGEE. The V gene lost 4 bases and the J gene lost 5 bases, with 11 bases spanning the gap. CDR3 region: CASSRRDGDTQYF. CDR3 DNA: TGTGCCAGCAGCCGGAGGGACGGAGATACGCAGTATTTT. Variable domain in full (rest from reference TRBV9 and TRBJ2-3): DSGVTQTPKHLITATGQRVTLRCSPRSGDLSVYWYQQSLDQGLQFLIQYYNGEERAKGNILERFSAQQFPDLHSELNLSSLELGDSALYFCASSRRDGDTQYFGPGTRLTVL.

The chain is built from TRBV11-2 and TRBJ2-7; the match to TRBD1 covers 12 bases. Germline loops: CDR1 SGHAT, CDR2 FQNNGV. Trimming took 5 bases from V and 7 from J; bases not matched to a gene: 6. The CDR3 covers 14 residues. The CDR3 sequence: CASSEGQGAWEQYF. CDR3 sequence (DNA): TGTGCCAGCAGCGAGGGACAGGGGGCGTGGGAGCAGTACTTC.

The chain has TRBV6-5 and TRBJ1-5, with D perhaps TRBD1 (6 bases). V was pared by 6 bases and J by 5 bases, with 11 bases between. This CDR3 has 13 residues. Germline-derived CDR1 and CDR2 are MNHEY and SVGAGI. This CDR3 is CASSVRGDQPQHF. CDR3 nucleotides: TGTGCCAGCAGCGTCAGGGGAGATCAGCCCCAGCATTTT.

The V call is TRBV7-9, the J call TRBJ1-4; D remains unclear. In germline, CDR1 is SEHNR, CDR2 FQNEAQ (reference sequence). Trimming took off 5 bases at V and 10 bases at J, with 20 bases between the two ends. The length of the CDR3 is 15 residues. The CDR3 protein is CASSPPAAAPGKLFF. CDR3 nucleotides: TGTGCCAGCAGCCCACCGGCAGCGGCCCCCGGAAAACTGTTTTTT.

The genes are TRBV27 and TRBJ2-3; TRBD2 might be the D (5 bases). The CDR3 consists of 16 residues. V was trimmed by 0 bases and J by 2 bases, leaving 12 bases between them. In germline, CDR1 is MNHEY, CDR2 SMNVEV (reference sequence). The CDR3 region has the DNA TGTGCCAGCAGTTTATCTCTGAGCGGTCCCACAGATACGCAGTATTTT. This sequence encodes CASSLSLSGPTDTQYF.

The V gene is TRBV6-5, the J gene TRBJ1-1; 8 nucleotides align to TRBD1. The CDR3 has 14 amino acids. V lost 6 bases to trimming and J lost 3 bases; unmatched junction nucleotides: 6. CDR1 is MNHEY and CDR2 is SVGAGI in the germline V gene. CDR3 coding DNA: TGTGCCAGCAGACCCAGGGGGCGGGACACTGAAGCTTTCTTT. It translates to CASRPRGRDTEAFF.

V usage is TRBV9 and J usage is TRBJ1-2; D may be TRBD1 (5 bases). The V end lost 2 bases, the J end lost 8 bases, and 13 bases lay between the germline ends. The CDR3 has 13 amino acids. Germline assignment: CDR1 SGDLS and CDR2 YYNGEE. CDR3 amino acids: CASSVQGTGGYTF. CDR3 coding DNA: TGTGCCAGCAGCGTGCAGGGCACTGGCGGCTACACCTTC. Combining the CDR3 with reference TRBV9 and TRBJ1-2 gives the whole variable domain DSGVTQTPKHLITATGQRVTLRCSPRSGDLSVYWYQQSLDQGLQFLIQYYNGEERAKGNILERFSAQQFPDLHSELNLSSLELGDSALYFCASSVQGTGGYTFGSGTRLTVV.

The chain couples TRBV2 to TRBJ1-1, with 10 bases that match TRBD1. The V gene's germline CDR1 is SNHLY and CDR2 FYNNEI. The CDR3 is 15 residues long. Trimming removed 6 bases from V and 4 bases from J; junction bases left unmatched: 8. For the CDR3, the DNA is TGTGCCAGCAGCGGACAGGGGGAGACGGGCACTGAAGCTTTCTTT. It is translated as CASSGQGETGTEAFF.

This chain's CDR3 is CASILWTQQFF. CDR3 nucleotide sequence: TGTGCCAGCATCCTTTGGACTCAGCAGTTCTTC. V gene TRBV7-9 combines with J gene TRBJ2-1; D perhaps matches TRBD2 (5 bases). Germline CDR1 and CDR2: SEHNR and FQNEAQ (reference sequence). CDR3 length: 11 residues. Trimming shortened V by 7 bases and J by 11 bases, and 12 bases separated the two germline ends. Full variable domain (remainder filled in from reference TRBV7-9 and TRBJ2-1): DTGVSQNPRHKITKRGQNVTFRCDPISEHNRLYWYRQTLGQGPEFLTYFQNEAQLEKSRLLSDRFSAERPKGSFSTLEIQRTEQGDSAMYLCASILWTQQFFGPGTRLTVL.

In this sample, this clone turned up once. This chain joins TRBV9 and TRBJ2-2, with 11 bases lining up with TRBD2. The J segment lost 4 bases and the V segment lost 2 bases, leaving 13 bases of the junction unmatched. This CDR3 is built from 19 residues. CDR1 is SGDLS and CDR2 is YYNGEE in the germline V gene. CDR3: CASSVRLAGGPEVTGELFF. The CDR3 coding sequence is TGTGCCAGCAGCGTCCGCCTAGCGGGGGGCCCCGAGGTCACCGGGGAGCTGTTTTTT.

The chain has TRBV28 and TRBJ2-1; 8 bases are shared with TRBD1. V lost 4 bases to trimming and J lost 9 bases; unmatched junction nucleotides: 8. The CDR3 is made up of 14 amino acids. CDR1 MDHEN and CDR2 SYDVKM come from the germline V gene. CDR3 in amino acids: CASSSQDRVSEQFF. As DNA, the CDR3 is TGTGCCAGCAGTTCCCAGGACAGGGTCAGTGAGCAGTTCTTC.

This chain links TRBV5-1 with TRBJ1-2; maybe TRBD1 (6 bases). The CDR3 has 18 amino acids. Deletions cut 0 bases from V and 0 bases from J, with 18 bases between. CDR1 and CDR2 from the germline V gene are SGHRS and YFSETQ. The CDR3 reads CASSLGGQTLDANYGYTF. Written as DNA, the CDR3 is TGCGCCAGCAGCTTGGGTGGACAGACCCTAGACGCTAACTATGGCTACACCTTC.

The J gene is TRBJ1-6, the V gene TRBV4-2; 12 nucleotides match TRBD1. V lost 5 bases, J lost 13 bases, and 6 bases stayed unmatched. There are 14 residues in the CDR3. Germline loops: CDR1 LGHNA, CDR2 YNFKEQ. The CDR3: CASSSGTGGSPLHF. The DNA for the CDR3 is TGTGCCAGCAGCTCCGGGACAGGGGGCTCGCCCCTCCACTTT.

The chain combines TRBV12-3 or TRBV12-4 with TRBJ1-1; tentatively, D is TRBD1 (5 bases). The CDR3 contains 13 residues. V gave up 8 bases and J gave up 0 bases, with 10 bases separating them. The CDR3 sequence: CASAIGVNTEAFF. The CDR3 coding sequence is TGTGCCAGCGCAATAGGGGTGAACACTGAAGCTTTCTTT.